This T cell receptor beta chain is from a study of molecular identifiers for immune sequencing clone quantification. CDR3 length: 13 residues. Germline CDR1 reads LNHDA; CDR2 reads SQIVND (reference sequence). The ends were cut back, 5 bases at V and 4 bases at J, with 12 bases in the middle. TCRdb reprocessed the PCR reads via MiXCR and lists one record per CDR3 protein. Here the sample spans a few hundred thousand distinct CDR3 sequences, roughly 24% being singletons. This rearrangement joins TRBV19 to TRBJ2-7; D not certain. The receptor's source is a human donor in good health. Some libraries in this study had Jurkat cell RNA spiked in. The specimen was naive CD8+ T cells from blood, with Jurkat cell RNA spiked in. Subset in this sample: FACS-sorted CD8+CD4-CCR7+CD45RA+ naive T cells. DNA of the CDR3: TGTGCCAGTAGTGCGGCTCCAAGTTACGAGCAGTACTTC. This gives the protein CASSAAPSYEQYF.